This T cell receptor beta chain was sequenced for a study of synovial regulatory T cells in juvenile arthritis (dated by TCRdb to between 2014 and 2017). Notes on the research overall: Of the sequenced patients, three were therapy-naive, one was treated with methotrexate plus infliximab, several were treated with methotrexate, and one lacked treatment information. Treg and Teff subsets from eleven to twelve JIA patients with active disease were included in the TCR repertoire comparisons. Effector T cell subsets were also sequenced in the study cohort for comparisons, but only blood and synovial fluid Treg cells are covered by the Treg dataset alone. Using matched patient samples, the researchers compared TCRbeta CDR3 repertoires across three groups: blood iaTreg cells, other blood Treg cells and synovial fluid Treg cells. The research as a whole found: More CDR3 sequences were shared by synovial Treg cells with iaTreg cells than with other blood Treg cells, and a closer relation was confirmed by Chao-Jaccard similarity. Compared with other blood Treg cells, blood iaTreg cells had lower TCR diversity, a finding consistent with antigen-driven expansion. iaTreg TCR repertoires were found to be largely private across patients and to partially overlap with synovial Teff and blood CPL repertoires.

The germline V gene specifies MNHEY as CDR1 and SVGAGI as CDR2. Its CDR3 holds 14 amino acids, cysteine through phenylalanine. Only the protein sequence is given. TCR repertoire donors were approximately eleven juvenile idiopathic arthritis patients with active disease who had not reached inactive disease, 3 polyarticular and 8 oligoarticular. The TCR-sequenced patients had a median age of about 12 years (range about 2.3-25) and median disease duration of around 7 years (range 0.2-19.1). The samples for TCR repertoire analysis were obtained at two Italian centres. Peripheral blood mononuclear cells were isolated using a Histopaque-1077 density gradient and were cryopreserved in 90% FCS with around 10% DMSO. Library preparation used the immunoSEQ multiplex PCR assay. TCRbeta CDR3 sequencing was performed by Adaptive Biotechnologies. In the paper's pipeline: To assess repertoire similarity, the researchers used the Chao-modified Jaccard index along with median clonotype overlap taken from 200 random subsamples at equal sample size. Similarity analyses were performed using either productive nucleotide sequences or in silico-translated amino acid sequences. Hierarchical clustering with single linkage and t-SNE based on Chao-modified Jaccard distances were used to compare repertoires. Repertoire diversity was assessed with the Renyi index over a range of alpha values after the sample sizes were normalised. The source is immuneACCESS, and TCRdb retained only in-frame sequences with V and J called. Part of the clones is not carried over; for the studies checked, unresolved V genes explain less than half of this, and the remainder is unexplained. From that table come the V and J calls and clone size; the DNA was used to work out D and trimming. The sample's records list 9,000 to 10,000 clones. Of the sample, about 1% is held by the ten largest clones.

On this clone itself: This clone's antigen is unknown.

This TCR was recovered from a donor aged 2 to 35 with juvenile idiopathic arthritis. Recombination linked TRBV6-5 to TRBJ1-3; lacking DNA, the TRBD1 call made by TCRdb goes unchecked. The sequenced material came from Treg cells from blood. Reading the label with the study, this specimen's cell subset or site is: remaining (HLA-DR-negative) circulating blood Treg cells. CDR3 reads: CASSFRGRGNTIYF.